These 27 T cell receptor beta chains were sequenced from one sample in a study of T cells in Graves' hyperthyroidism and ophthalmopathy. Amplification of TCR beta CDR3 regions used RNA as the template. With the HTBI primer set, the TCR CDR3 went through a first round of RT-PCR. TCRdb recomputed calls from the multiplex PCR reads with MiXCR, one row per CDR3 protein. The sample carries 600,000 to 750,000 distinct CDR3 sequences, roughly 17% recorded once. Sequences were obtained from blood. Receptors were obtained from a man between 50 and 59 years old with Graves' hyperthyroidism.

Many counts were recorded for this clonotype. The chain carries TRBV27 and TRBJ2-3; TRBD2 agrees at 12 bases. Trimming took 0 bases from V and 3 from J; bases not matched to a gene: 10. The CDR3 spans 19 residues. Per the germline V gene, CDR1 is MNHEY and CDR2 is SMNVEV (reference sequence). CDR3 DNA sequence: TGTGCCAGCAGTTTATCCCTCATGAGACTAGCGGGAGATACAGATACGCAGTATTTT. Protein: CASSLSLMRLAGDTDTQYF.

This clonotype was recorded a few times. The chain has TRBV2 and TRBJ2-5; perhaps D is TRBD1 or TRBD2 (6 bases each). Germline values: CDR1 SNHLY, CDR2 FYNNEI. Trimming removed 2 bases at V and 5 bases at J, with 12 bases between. This CDR3 is built from 14 residues. CDR3 sequence: CASSERVGGETQYF. CDR3 nucleotides: TGTGCCAGCAGTGAACGAGTAGGGGGGGAGACCCAGTACTTC.

This clonotype was counted ten times or more. The chain couples TRBV5-6 to TRBJ2-5, with D perhaps given as TRBD1 or TRBD2 (5 bases each). Trimming pared 8 bases from V and 0 bases from J, leaving 11 bases between. The CDR3 consists of 13 residues. Germline V lookup: CDR1 SGHDT, CDR2 YYEEEE. In nucleotides, the CDR3 is TGTGCCAGTTCGGGGCGAAACCAAGAGACCCAGTACTTC. It translates to CASSGRNQETQYF. Combining the CDR3 with reference TRBV5-6 and TRBJ2-5 gives the whole variable domain DAGVTQSPTHLIKTRGQQVTLRCSPKSGHDTVSWYQQALGQGPQFIFQYYEEEERQRGNFPDRFSGHQFPNYSSELNVNALLLGDSALYLCASSGRNQETQYFGPGTRLLVL.

The chain recombines TRBV4-1 with TRBJ2-3, with D perhaps TRBD2 (6 bases). This CDR3 comprises 15 residues. Germline CDR1 and CDR2: MGHRA and YSYEKL. V lost 0 bases, J lost 2 bases, and 9 bases lay in between. CDR3 amino acids: CASSQEVAATDTQYF. Written as DNA, the CDR3 is TGCGCCAGCAGCCAAGAGGTAGCGGCCACAGATACGCAGTATTTT.

The sample holds many counts of this clonotype. The V gene is TRBV24-1, the J gene TRBJ2-5, with D perhaps matching TRBD2 (6 bases). CDR1 is KGHDR, CDR2 SFDVKD, per germline. V was shortened by 1 base and J by 5 bases, with 13 bases between the two germline ends. The CDR3 is 15 amino acids. CDR3 in DNA: TGTGCCACCAGTGATTTTCCCGGGAGAGGGGAGACCCAGTACTTC. It yields the protein CATSDFPGRGETQYF.

This clonotype showed up many times. The chain couples TRBV2 to TRBJ2-2; no clear D gene. V lost 7 bases, J lost 6 bases, and 15 bases lay in between. Germline V lookup: CDR1 SNHLY, CDR2 FYNNEI. This CDR3 comprises 14 residues. This chain's CDR3 is CASTGNSNSGELFF. DNA for the CDR3: TGTGCCAGCACCGGAAACAGTAATTCCGGGGAGCTGTTTTTT.

This clonotype was counted between two and nine times. The chain employs TRBV2 and TRBJ2-2; 7 bases agree with TRBD1. The CDR3 totals 15 residues. Germline assignment: CDR1 SNHLY and CDR2 FYNNEI. The V gene end was trimmed by 4 bases and the J gene end by 7 bases; junction bases not matched to a gene: 9. CDR3 sequence (DNA): TGTGCCAGCAGTGCAGAAGGGGGCGAAGGCGGGGAGCTGTTTTTT. It yields the protein CASSAEGGEGGELFF.

This clonotype was seen at least ten times. The chain carries TRBV27 and TRBJ2-7, with 10 bases identical to TRBD2. The V segment lost 3 bases and the J segment 3 bases; nucleotides outside the gene matches: 5. The germline CDR1 and CDR2 sequences are MNHEY and SMNVEV (reference sequence). The CDR3 is made up of 15 amino acids. Written as DNA, the CDR3 is TGTGCCAGCAGTTTCACTAGCGGGGACCTCTACGAGCAGTACTTC. Its translation: CASSFTSGDLYEQYF.

This clonotype appeared many times. The V and J genes are TRBV6-1 and TRBJ2-7; D might be TRBD1 or TRBD2, each matching 6 bases. Germline lookup yields CDR1 MNHNS and CDR2 SASEGT. The CDR3 is made up of 15 amino acids. V was pared by 5 bases and J by 0 bases, with 14 bases between. The CDR3 nucleotides are TGTGCCAGCAGTAGGGGGGCAGCAGGCTCCTACGAGCAGTACTTC. Translated: CASSRGAAGSYEQYF.

This clonotype was observed many times. The chain is built from TRBV7-2 and TRBJ2-5, with 13 bases that match TRBD2. Germline V gives CDR1 SGHTA, CDR2 FQGNSA. V lost 5 bases to trimming and J lost 5 bases; unmatched junction nucleotides: 8. This CDR3 is 16 amino acids long. As DNA, the CDR3 is TGTGCCAGCAGCCACACTAGCGGGAGGGTGGGGGAGACCCAGTACTTC. It specifies CASSHTSGRVGETQYF. The full variable domain, in which reference TRBV7-2 and TRBJ2-5 provide the parts outside the CDR3, is GAGVSQSPSNKVTEKGKDVELRCDPISGHTALYWYRQSLGQGLEFLIYFQGNSAPDKSGLPSDRFSAERTGGSVSTLTIQRTQQEDSAVYLCASSHTSGRVGETQYFGPGTRLLVL.

This clonotype was seen ten or more times. This chain joins TRBV9 and TRBJ1-1; D might be TRBD1 (6 bases). CDR3 length: 20 residues. The V gene's germline CDR1 is SGDLS and CDR2 YYNGEE. V shed 0 bases and J shed 2 bases, with 26 bases lying between them. This chain's CDR3 is CASSVAEGGIGNSPNTEAFF. CDR3 bases: TGTGCCAGCAGCGTAGCTGAGGGGGGAATTGGGAATTCCCCCAACACTGAAGCTTTCTTT.

Only a few counts were recorded for this clonotype. The V and J genes are TRBV28 and TRBJ1-2; D perhaps matches TRBD1 (6 bases). Germline V gene data show CDR1 as MDHEN and CDR2 as SYDVKM. V was cut by 4 bases and J by 0 bases, with 15 bases left in between. The CDR3 is made up of 16 amino acids. CDR3 bases: TGTGCCAGCAGTTCCGAGGGGGAGGGTGCTAACTATGGCTACACCTTC. This translates into CASSSEGEGANYGYTF.

V gene TRBV4-1 combines with J gene TRBJ2-3; D unresolved. V dropped 4 bases and J dropped 6 bases, with 23 bases sitting between them. This CDR3 has 17 residues. The germline V gene has CDR1 MGHRA and CDR2 YSYEKL. This chain's CDR3 is CASSPNVGFIPTDTQYF. The CDR3 coding sequence is TGCGCCAGCAGCCCGAACGTAGGGTTCATCCCCACGGATACGCAGTATTTT.

This clonotype was picked up many times. The chain is built from TRBV2 and TRBJ2-7; 12 bases are shared with TRBD2. J gave up 4 bases and V 5 bases, and 6 bases lay outside the gene matches. The CDR3 is 15 amino acids. CDR1 SNHLY and CDR2 FYNNEI come from the germline V gene. The CDR3 DNA reads TGTGCCAGCAGTTCCGGACTAGCGGGAAAATACGAGCAGTACTTC. The encoded protein is CASSSGLAGKYEQYF.

This clonotype was detected only a few times. This chain links TRBV11-2 with TRBJ2-1; 7 positions agree with TRBD2. The germline CDR1 and CDR2 sequences are SGHAT and FQNNGV. This CDR3 has 17 residues. J gave up 2 bases and V 2 bases, and 9 bases lay outside the gene matches. The CDR3 DNA follows: TGTGCCAGCAGCTTAACCCCGAGGAGCGGGACCTACAATGAGCAGTTCTTC. Amino acid sequence: CASSLTPRSGTYNEQFF.

This clonotype was observed many times. The V gene is TRBV6-1, the J gene TRBJ1-5, with 8 bases fitting TRBD1. This CDR3 is 13 amino acids long. Trimming took 6 bases from V and 6 from J; bases not matched to a gene: 4. CDR1 is MNHNS, CDR2 SASEGT, per germline. CDR3 loop: CASSGQGGQPQHF. The CDR3 DNA is TGTGCCAGCAGCGGACAGGGCGGTCAGCCCCAGCATTTT.

The chain links TRBV2 to TRBJ2-7; 14 nucleotides match TRBD2. V was pared by 0 bases and J by 4 bases, with 8 bases of the junction left unmatched. The germline V gene encodes CDR1 SNHLY and CDR2 FYNNEI. The CDR3 runs 18 residues. In DNA form, the CDR3 reads TGTGCCAGCAGTGAAGCGCCCGGGACTAGCGGGAGTCCTTACGAGCAGTACTTC. Its translation: CASSEAPGTSGSPYEQYF.

This clonotype was seen repeatedly, ten times or more. This chain joins TRBV28 and TRBJ2-7; no definite D call. Germline V gene data show CDR1 as MDHEN and CDR2 as SYDVKM. This CDR3 contains 13 residues. V shed 2 bases and J shed 5 bases, with 10 bases lying between them. The chain's CDR3 is CASSLPTGHEQYF. CDR3 coding DNA: TGTGCCAGCAGTTTACCCACCGGGCACGAGCAGTACTTC. The full variable domain, its missing parts supplied by reference TRBV28 and TRBJ2-7, is DVKVTQSSRYLVKRTGEKVFLECVQDMDHENMFWYRQDPGLGLRLIYFSYDVKMKEKGDIPEGYSVSREKKERFSLILESASTNQTSMYLCASSLPTGHEQYFGPGTRLTVT.

About this clonotype: Since the CDR3 does not end with the conserved phenylalanine or tryptophan, this likely comes from a read error. The rearrangement uses TRBV7-2 and TRBJ2-6; no reliable D call. Trimming took 5 bases from V and 4 from J, leaving 21 bases between them. The CDR3 has 18 amino acids. Looked up from germline, CDR1 is SGHTA and CDR2 is FQGNSA. CDR3 sequence (DNA): TGTGCCAGCAGCAAGGACGGCGATTATATGAGAGGGGCCAACGTCCTGACTTCC. As protein: CASSKDGDYMRGANVLTS.

The chain combines TRBV5-1 with TRBJ1-2; 8 bases map to TRBD1. V lost 6 bases and J lost 6; bases outside the gene matches: 10. The CDR3 extends over 14 amino acids. The germline CDR1 and CDR2 sequences are SGHRS and YFSETQ. CDR3 sequence (DNA): TGCGCCAGCACCCATTCGACAGGGGATAATGGCTACACCTTC. Translating it yields CASTHSTGDNGYTF.

This clonotype was recorded a few times. This chain joins TRBV6-1 and TRBJ1-5; unclear D gene. Germline CDR1 and CDR2: MNHNS and SASEGT. The germline V and J ends were trimmed by 3 bases and 5 bases, with 8 bases remaining between them. This CDR3 is 13 amino acids long. The CDR3 here is CASSDLTHQPQHF. In nucleotides, the CDR3 is TGTGCCAGCAGTGATCTAACGCATCAGCCCCAGCATTTT.

This clonotype was recorded at least ten times. The gene calls are TRBV6-1 and TRBJ1-2; possibly TRBD1 for D (5 bases). CDR1 MNHNS and CDR2 SASEGT come from the germline V gene. The CDR3 covers 13 residues. V lost 7 bases and J lost 6, with 15 bases in between. The CDR3 loop is CASKDTVADGYTF. CDR3 nucleotide sequence: TGTGCCAGCAAGGACACAGTGGCTGATGGCTACACCTTC.

This clonotype was seen only a few times. The CDR3: CATSQDRNEQFF. The CDR3 DNA follows: TGTGCCACCAGTCAAGACAGAAATGAGCAGTTCTTC. This chain joins TRBV24-1 and TRBJ2-1; tentatively, D is TRBD1 (5 bases). The CDR3 has 12 amino acids. V lost 6 bases and J lost 7, with 9 bases in between. Germline CDR1 is KGHDR and CDR2 is SFDVKD.

Only a few counts were recorded for this clonotype. The rearrangement uses TRBV5-1 and TRBJ2-2; D call uncertain. V was pared by 4 bases and J by 5 bases, with 12 bases between. Germline CDR1 reads SGHRS; CDR2 reads YFSETQ. This CDR3 comprises 14 residues. Here the CDR3 reads CASSRGDQTGELFF. The CDR3 nucleotides read TGCGCCAGCAGCCGTGGTGATCAGACCGGGGAGCTGTTTTTT.

This clonotype was observed many times. The chain employs TRBV2 and TRBJ2-1; 7 bases match TRBD2. Germline-derived CDR1 and CDR2 are SNHLY and FYNNEI. V trimming: 7 bases; J trimming: 7 bases; junction bases outside the gene matches: 10. This CDR3 has 14 amino acids. The CDR3 DNA reads as TGTGCCAGCACCTCCGGGCTAGCGGTAAATGAGCAGTTCTTC. Translation gives CASTSGLAVNEQFF.

The chain uses TRBV20-1 and TRBJ2-7; TRBD2 agrees at 14 bases. V lost 4 bases, J lost 1 base, and 9 bases stayed unmatched. The CDR3 contains 17 residues. The germline V gene encodes CDR1 DFQATT and CDR2 SNEGSKA (reference sequence). The CDR3 region is CSAITGTSGRWSYEQYF. In DNA form, the CDR3 reads TGCAGTGCTATTACCGGGACTAGCGGGAGATGGTCCTACGAGCAGTACTTC.

This clonotype was counted at least ten times. The chain has TRBV28 and TRBJ2-1, with 9 bases lining up with TRBD1. The germline CDR1 and CDR2 sequences are MDHEN and SYDVKM. This CDR3 has 14 amino acids. V lost 8 bases and J lost 10; bases outside the gene matches: 12. The CDR3 reads CASLPRDRAWEQFF. CDR3 bases: TGTGCCAGCCTCCCCCGGGACAGGGCCTGGGAGCAGTTCTTC.